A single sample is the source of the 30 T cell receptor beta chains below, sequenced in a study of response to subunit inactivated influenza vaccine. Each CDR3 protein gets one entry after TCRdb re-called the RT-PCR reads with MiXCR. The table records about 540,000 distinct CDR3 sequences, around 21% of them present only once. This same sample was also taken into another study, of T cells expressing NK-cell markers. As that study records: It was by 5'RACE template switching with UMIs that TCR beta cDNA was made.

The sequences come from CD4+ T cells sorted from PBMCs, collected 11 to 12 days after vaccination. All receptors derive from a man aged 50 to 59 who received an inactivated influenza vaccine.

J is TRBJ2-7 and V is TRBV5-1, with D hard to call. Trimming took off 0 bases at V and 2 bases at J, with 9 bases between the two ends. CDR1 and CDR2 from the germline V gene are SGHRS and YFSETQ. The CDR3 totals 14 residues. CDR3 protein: CASSLVIGAYEQYF. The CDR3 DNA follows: TGCGCCAGCAGCTTGGTAATTGGAGCCTACGAGCAGTACTTC.

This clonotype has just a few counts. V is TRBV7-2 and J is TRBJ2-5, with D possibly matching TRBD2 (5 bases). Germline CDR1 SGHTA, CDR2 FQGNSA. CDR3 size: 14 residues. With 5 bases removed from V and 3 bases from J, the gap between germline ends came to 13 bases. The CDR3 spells CASSRQTREETQYF. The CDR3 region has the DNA TGTGCCAGCAGCCGCCAAACTAGGGAAGAGACCCAGTACTTC.

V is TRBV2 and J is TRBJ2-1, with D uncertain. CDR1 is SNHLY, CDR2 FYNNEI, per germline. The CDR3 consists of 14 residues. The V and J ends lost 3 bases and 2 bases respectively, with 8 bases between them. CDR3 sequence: CASSELAPYNEQFF. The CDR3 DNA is TGTGCCAGCAGTGAGTTAGCCCCCTACAATGAGCAGTTCTTC.

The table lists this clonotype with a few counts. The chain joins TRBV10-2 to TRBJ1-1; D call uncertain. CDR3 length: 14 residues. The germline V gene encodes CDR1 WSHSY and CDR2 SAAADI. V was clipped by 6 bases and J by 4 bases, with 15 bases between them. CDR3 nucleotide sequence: TGCGCCAGCAGCCCGGATCGGGCGGTCACTGAAGCTTTCTTT. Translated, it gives CASSPDRAVTEAFF.

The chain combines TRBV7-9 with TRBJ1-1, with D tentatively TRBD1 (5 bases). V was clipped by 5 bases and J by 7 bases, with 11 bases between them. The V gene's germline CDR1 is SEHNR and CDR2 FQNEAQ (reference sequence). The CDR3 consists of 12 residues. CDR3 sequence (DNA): TGTGCCAGCAGCACCCAAGACAGTGAAGCTTTCTTT. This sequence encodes CASSTQDSEAFF. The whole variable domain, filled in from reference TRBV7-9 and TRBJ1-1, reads DTGVSQNPRHKITKRGQNVTFRCDPISEHNRLYWYRQTLGQGPEFLTYFQNEAQLEKSRLLSDRFSAERPKGSFSTLEIQRTEQGDSAMYLCASSTQDSEAFFGQGTRLTVV.

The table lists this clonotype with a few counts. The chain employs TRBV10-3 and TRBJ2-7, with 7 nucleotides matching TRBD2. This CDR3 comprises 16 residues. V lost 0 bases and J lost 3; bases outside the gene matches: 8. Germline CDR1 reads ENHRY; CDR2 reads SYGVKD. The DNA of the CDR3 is TGTGCCATCAGTGAGTCGCTGGGGGGAGGGAGCTACGAGCAGTACTTC. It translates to CAISESLGGGSYEQYF.

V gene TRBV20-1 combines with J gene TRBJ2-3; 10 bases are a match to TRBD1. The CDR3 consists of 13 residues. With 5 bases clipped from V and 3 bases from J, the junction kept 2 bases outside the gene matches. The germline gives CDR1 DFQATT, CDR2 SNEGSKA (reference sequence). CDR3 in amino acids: CSAGTGATDTQYF. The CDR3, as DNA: TGCAGTGCTGGGACAGGGGCAACAGATACGCAGTATTTT.

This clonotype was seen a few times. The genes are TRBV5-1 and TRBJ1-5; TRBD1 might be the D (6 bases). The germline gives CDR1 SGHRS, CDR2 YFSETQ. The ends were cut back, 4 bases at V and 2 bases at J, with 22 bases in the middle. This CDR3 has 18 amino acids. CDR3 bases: TGCGCCAGCAGCATTTCGGTTGAGGCAGGGGCGCGCAATCAGCCCCAGCATTTT. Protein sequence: CASSISVEAGARNQPQHF.

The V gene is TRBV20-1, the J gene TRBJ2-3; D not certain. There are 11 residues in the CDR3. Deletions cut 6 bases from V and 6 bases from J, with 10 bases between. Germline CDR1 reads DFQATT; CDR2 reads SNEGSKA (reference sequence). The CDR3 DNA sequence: TGCAGTGCCGTTATTAGGGATACGCAGTATTTT. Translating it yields CSAVIRDTQYF.

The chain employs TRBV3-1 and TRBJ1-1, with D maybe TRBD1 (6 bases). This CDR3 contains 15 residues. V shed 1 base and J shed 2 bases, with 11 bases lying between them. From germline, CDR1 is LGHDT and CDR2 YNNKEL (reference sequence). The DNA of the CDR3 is TGTGCCAGCAGCCAAGCCGGGACAAAAAACACTGAAGCTTTCTTT. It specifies CASSQAGTKNTEAFF.

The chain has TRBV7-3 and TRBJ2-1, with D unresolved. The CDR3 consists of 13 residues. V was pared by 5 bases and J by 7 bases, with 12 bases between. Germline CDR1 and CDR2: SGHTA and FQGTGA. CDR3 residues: CASSAGSSNEQFF. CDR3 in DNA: TGTGCCAGCAGCGCCGGGTCGTCTAATGAGCAGTTCTTC.

In DNA form, the CDR3 reads TGTGCCAGCAGTTTAGGCGGGGGCCCCCTCACAGATACGCAGTATTTT. This encodes CASSLGGGPLTDTQYF. V is TRBV12-3 or TRBV12-4 and J is TRBJ2-3, with a possible D match to TRBD2 (7 bases). This CDR3 spans 16 amino acids. Deletions cut 1 base from V and 2 bases from J, with 13 bases between.

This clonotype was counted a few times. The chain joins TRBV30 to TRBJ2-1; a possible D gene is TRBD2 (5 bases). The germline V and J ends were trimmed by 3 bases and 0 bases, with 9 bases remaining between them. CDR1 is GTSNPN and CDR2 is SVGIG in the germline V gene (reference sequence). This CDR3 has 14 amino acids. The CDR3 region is CAWRRASSYNEQFF. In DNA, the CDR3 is TGTGCCTGGAGGCGGGCGAGCTCCTACAATGAGCAGTTCTTC.

The CDR3 spells CAISEDALLPPLLYNDGQFF. In DNA, the CDR3 is TGTGCCATCAGTGAGGATGCACTTCTTCCACCCCTCCTCTACAATGACGGGCAGTTCTTC. The chain recombines TRBV10-3 with TRBJ2-1; D is ambiguous. The CDR3 has 20 amino acids. In germline, CDR1 is ENHRY, CDR2 SYGVKD. Trimming pared 2 bases from V and 12 bases from J, leaving 35 bases between.

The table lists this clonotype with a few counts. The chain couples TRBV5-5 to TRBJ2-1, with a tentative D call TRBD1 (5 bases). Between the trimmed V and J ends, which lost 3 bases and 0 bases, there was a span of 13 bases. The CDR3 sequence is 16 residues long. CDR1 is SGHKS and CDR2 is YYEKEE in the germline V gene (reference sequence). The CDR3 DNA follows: TGTGCCAGCAGCTCTCTCGGAAGGGGCTCCTACAATGAGCAGTTCTTC. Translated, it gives CASSSLGRGSYNEQFF.

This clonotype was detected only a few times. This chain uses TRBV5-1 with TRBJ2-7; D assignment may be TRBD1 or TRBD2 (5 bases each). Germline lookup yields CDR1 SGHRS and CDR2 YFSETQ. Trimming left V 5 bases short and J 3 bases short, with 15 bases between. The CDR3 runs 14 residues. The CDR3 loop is CASSPPGRVYEQYF. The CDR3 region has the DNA TGCGCCAGCAGTCCTCCGGGACGGGTCTACGAGCAGTACTTC.

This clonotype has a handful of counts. The CDR3 loop is CAIGHPRQPQHF. CDR3 nucleotide sequence: TGTGCCATCGGGCACCCCCGGCAGCCCCAGCATTTT. The chain uses TRBV10-3 and TRBJ1-5; no reliable D call. This CDR3 region has 12 residues. The germline V gene has CDR1 ENHRY and CDR2 SYGVKD. Trimming stripped 8 bases from V and 7 bases from J, with 12 bases between.

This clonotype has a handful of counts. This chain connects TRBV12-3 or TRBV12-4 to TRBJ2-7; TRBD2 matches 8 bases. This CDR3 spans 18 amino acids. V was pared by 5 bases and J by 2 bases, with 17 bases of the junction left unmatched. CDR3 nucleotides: TGTGCCAGCAGTGGGACCGATGATCTAGCGGGCCGCCCCTACGAGCAGTACTTC. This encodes CASSGTDDLAGRPYEQYF.

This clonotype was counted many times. The CDR3 coding sequence is TGCAGCGTGGAACGGGGTTTCCACAATGAGCAGTTCTTC. This gives the protein CSVERGFHNEQFF. V and J are TRBV29-1 and TRBJ2-1, with D perhaps TRBD2 (5 bases). Per the germline V gene, CDR1 is SQVTM and CDR2 is ANQGSEA. Trimming pared 6 bases from V and 5 bases from J, leaving 14 bases between. The CDR3 is 13 residues long.

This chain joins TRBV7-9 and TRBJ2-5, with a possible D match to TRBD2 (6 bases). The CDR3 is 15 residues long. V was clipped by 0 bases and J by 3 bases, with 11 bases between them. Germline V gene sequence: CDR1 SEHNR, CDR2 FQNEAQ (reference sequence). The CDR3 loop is CASSLAGTFKETQYF. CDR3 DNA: TGTGCCAGCAGCTTAGCCGGGACTTTCAAAGAGACCCAGTACTTC. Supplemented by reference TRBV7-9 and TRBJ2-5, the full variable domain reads DTGVSQNPRHKITKRGQNVTFRCDPISEHNRLYWYRQTLGQGPEFLTYFQNEAQLEKSRLLSDRFSAERPKGSFSTLEIQRTEQGDSAMYLCASSLAGTFKETQYFGPGTRLLVL.

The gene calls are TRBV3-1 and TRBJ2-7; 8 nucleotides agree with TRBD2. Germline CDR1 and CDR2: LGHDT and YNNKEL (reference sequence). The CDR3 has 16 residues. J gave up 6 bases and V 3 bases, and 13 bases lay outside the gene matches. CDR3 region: CASSHTGLSGRGEQYF. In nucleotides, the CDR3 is TGTGCCAGCAGCCATACGGGGCTAAGCGGGAGAGGCGAGCAGTACTTC.

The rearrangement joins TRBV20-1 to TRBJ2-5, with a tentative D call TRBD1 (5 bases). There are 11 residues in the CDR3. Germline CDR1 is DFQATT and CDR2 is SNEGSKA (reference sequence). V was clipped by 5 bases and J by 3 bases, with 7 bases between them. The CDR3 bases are TGCAGTGCTCTACAGGAAGAGACCCAGTACTTC. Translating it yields CSALQEETQYF.

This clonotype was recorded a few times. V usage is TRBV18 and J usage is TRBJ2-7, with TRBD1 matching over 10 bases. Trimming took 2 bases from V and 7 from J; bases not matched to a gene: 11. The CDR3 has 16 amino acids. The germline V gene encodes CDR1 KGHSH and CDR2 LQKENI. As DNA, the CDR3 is TGTGCCAGCTCACCAAACATGGGACAGGGGCCCCGGGAGCAGTACTTC. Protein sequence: CASSPNMGQGPREQYF.

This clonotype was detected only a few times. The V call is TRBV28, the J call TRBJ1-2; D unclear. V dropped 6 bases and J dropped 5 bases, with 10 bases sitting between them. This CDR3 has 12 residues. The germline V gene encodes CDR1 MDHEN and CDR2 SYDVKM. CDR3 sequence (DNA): TGTGCCAGCAGATCTACACGGTATGGCTACACCTTC. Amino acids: CASRSTRYGYTF.

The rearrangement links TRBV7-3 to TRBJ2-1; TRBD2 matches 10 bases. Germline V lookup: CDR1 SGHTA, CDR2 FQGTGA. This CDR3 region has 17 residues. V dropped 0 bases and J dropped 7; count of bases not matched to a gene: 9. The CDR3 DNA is TGTGCCAGCAGCTTAACGAAGGCTAGCGGGAGCAGGAATGAGCAGTTCTTC. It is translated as CASSLTKASGSRNEQFF.

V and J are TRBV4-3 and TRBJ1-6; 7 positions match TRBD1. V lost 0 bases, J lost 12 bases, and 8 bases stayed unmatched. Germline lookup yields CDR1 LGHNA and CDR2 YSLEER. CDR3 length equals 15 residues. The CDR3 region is CASSQDPTGEGPLHF. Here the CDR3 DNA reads TGCGCCAGCAGCCAAGATCCAACAGGGGAAGGACCCCTCCACTTT.

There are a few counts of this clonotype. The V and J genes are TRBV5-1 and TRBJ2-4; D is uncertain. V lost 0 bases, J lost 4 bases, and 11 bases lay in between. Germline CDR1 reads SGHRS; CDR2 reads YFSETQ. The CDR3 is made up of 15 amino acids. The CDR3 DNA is TGCGCCAGCAGCTTGGGACCAACGACTAAAAACATTCAGTACTTC. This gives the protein CASSLGPTTKNIQYF.

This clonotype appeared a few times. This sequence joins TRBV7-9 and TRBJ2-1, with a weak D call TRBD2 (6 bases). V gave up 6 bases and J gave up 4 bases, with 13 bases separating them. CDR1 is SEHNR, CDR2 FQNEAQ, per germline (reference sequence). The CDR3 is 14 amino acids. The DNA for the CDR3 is TGTGCCAGCAGTGCGATGGGGGGATACAATGAGCAGTTCTTC. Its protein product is CASSAMGGYNEQFF. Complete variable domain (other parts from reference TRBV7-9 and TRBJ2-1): DTGVSQNPRHKITKRGQNVTFRCDPISEHNRLYWYRQTLGQGPEFLTYFQNEAQLEKSRLLSDRFSAERPKGSFSTLEIQRTEQGDSAMYLCASSAMGGYNEQFFGPGTRLTVL.

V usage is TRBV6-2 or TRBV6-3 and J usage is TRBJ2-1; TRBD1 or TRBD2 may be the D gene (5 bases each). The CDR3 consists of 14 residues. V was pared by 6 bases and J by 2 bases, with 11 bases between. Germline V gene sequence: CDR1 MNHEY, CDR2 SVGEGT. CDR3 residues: CASRGRSPYNEQFF. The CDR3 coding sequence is TGTGCCAGCAGGGGACGGAGCCCCTACAATGAGCAGTTCTTC.

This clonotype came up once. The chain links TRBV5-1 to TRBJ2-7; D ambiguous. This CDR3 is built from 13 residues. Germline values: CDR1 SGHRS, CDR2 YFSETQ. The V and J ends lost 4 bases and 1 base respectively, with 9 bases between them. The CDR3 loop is CASSDVPSYEQYF. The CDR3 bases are TGCGCCAGCAGCGACGTCCCTTCCTACGAGCAGTACTTC.